This T cell receptor beta chain was identified in a study of T-cell reconstitution after alpha-beta-depleted transplantation in children. Study-level findings and limits: Expanded clones from the graft, numbering several hundred, reportedly supplied alpha-beta T cells about two months after transplant. Some patients owed their high day-60 TCRbeta diversity to surviving recipient T cells and thymic progenitors. The authors attributed T-cell counts and diversity one year after transplant mostly to newly produced T cells.

Unique molecular identifiers tagged the TCRbeta library. TCRdb ran MiXCR on the PCR reads and lists one entry per CDR3 protein. In the table there are hundreds of thousands of distinct CDR3 sequences, approximately 10% of which are singletons. Trimming cost V 3 bases and J 12 bases, with 14 bases left between them. The CDR3 totals 13 residues. The germline gives CDR1 PRHDT, CDR2 FYEKMQ (reference sequence). Concerning this clonotype itself: No antigen is known for it.

The TCR originated in a child aged 2 to 10 with inherited bone marrow failure, due to receive a stem cell transplant. The specimen was PBMCs, collected before TCRalphabeta/CD19-depleted stem cell transplant. The chain links TRBV13 to TRBJ1-4; D uncertain. The CDR3: CASSLENGKELFF. The CDR3 DNA reads TGTGCCAGCAGCTTGGAGAATGGGAAGGAACTGTTTTTT. The whole variable domain, filled in from reference TRBV13 and TRBJ1-4, reads AAGVIQSPRHLIKEKRETATLKCYPIPRHDTVYWYQQGPGQDPQFLISFYEKMQSDKGSIPDRFSAQQFSDYHSELNMSSLELGDSALYFCASSLENGKELFFGSGTQLSVL.